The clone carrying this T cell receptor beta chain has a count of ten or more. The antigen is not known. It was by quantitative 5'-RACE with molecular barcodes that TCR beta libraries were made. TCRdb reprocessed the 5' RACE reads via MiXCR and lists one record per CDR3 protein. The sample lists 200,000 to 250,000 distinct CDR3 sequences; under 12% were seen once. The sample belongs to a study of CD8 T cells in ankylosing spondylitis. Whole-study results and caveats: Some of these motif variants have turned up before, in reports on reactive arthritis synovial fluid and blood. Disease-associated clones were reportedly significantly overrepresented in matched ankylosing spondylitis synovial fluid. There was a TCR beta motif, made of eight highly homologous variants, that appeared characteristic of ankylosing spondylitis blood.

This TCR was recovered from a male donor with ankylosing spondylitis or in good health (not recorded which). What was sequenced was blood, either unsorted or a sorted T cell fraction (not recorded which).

CDR3 bases: TGTGCCAGCAGTGGGGGGCGCTCCTATAATTCACCCCTCCACTTT. Amino acid sequence: CASSGGRSYNSPLHF. This chain uses TRBV2 with TRBJ1-6; D might be TRBD1 (6 bases). The CDR3 totals 15 residues. Trimming shortened V by 4 bases and J by 0 bases, and 7 bases separated the two germline ends. Germline assignment: CDR1 SNHLY and CDR2 FYNNEI.